This T cell receptor beta chain originates from a study of OX40 agonist ivuxolimab in advanced cancers. Study-wide context: Patients were dosed intravenously with ivuxolimab at 0.01 to 10 mg/kg every 2 weeks. Prior therapy, whether anti-PD-1, anti-PD-L1 or anti-CTLA-4, was allowed, and roughly 40% had some.

CDR3 length equals 16 residues. Trimming took off 8 bases at V and 4 bases at J, with 18 bases between the two ends. CDR1 and CDR2 (germline): MDHEN, SYDVKM. The protocol was immunoSEQ multiplex PCR, while the TCRdb copy is restricted to in-frame clones and leaves out a portion. The repertoire holds about 120,000 clones, around 89% seen once, with around 0.57% in the top ten. This clonotype was obtained from an adult with an advanced solid tumor such as melanoma, head and neck, liver or kidney cancer. The specimen comprised CD4+ or CD8+ T cells sorted from blood, sampled in a trial of the OX40 agonist ivuxolimab. The chain recombines TRBV28 with TRBJ1-6; a weak D match, TRBD1 (5 bases). DNA for the CDR3: TGTGCCAGCCTCACTCGGGGGAGGGGATATAATTCACCCCTCCACTTT. Encoded protein: CASLTRGRGYNSPLHF.